This TCR beta chain was documented in a study of cytomegalovirus exposure and HLA in healthy donors. General study points: Across all donors, roughly uniform sequencing depth was an assumption of the presence/absence analyses. Exclusion applied to some V segments, including TRBV6-2 and TRBV6-3, as they were indistinguishable.

These donors, healthy bone marrow donors, were studied. Primers for the PCR totalled 60 Vbeta and 13 Jbeta. Study processing details: Counted up in a later analysis, unique TCR beta chains came to roughly 80 million, with some 11 million shared. Only in-frame clones appear in the TCRdb table, and some are missing; sequencing was by immunoSEQ multiplex PCR. D and trimming were read from the DNA, whereas the V and J calls and clone size are those reported in that table. The data hold 90,000 or so clones, with nearly 80% observed a single time. As concerns this clone: Its matching antigen is unknown. This sample includes further DNA sequences coding for the same CDR3.

The V gene's germline CDR1 is SGHRS and CDR2 YFSETQ. Trimming shortened V by 0 bases and J by 1 base, and 8 bases separated the two germline ends. The CDR3 consists of 14 residues. The chain recombines TRBV5-1 with TRBJ2-7; no definite D call. The source material was PBMCs. The source of this sequence is a female donor in good health and CMV-seronegative. In DNA, the CDR3 is TGCGCCAGCAGCTTGGGGCAGGCTTCCTACGAGCAGTACTTC. Protein: CASSLGQASYEQYF.